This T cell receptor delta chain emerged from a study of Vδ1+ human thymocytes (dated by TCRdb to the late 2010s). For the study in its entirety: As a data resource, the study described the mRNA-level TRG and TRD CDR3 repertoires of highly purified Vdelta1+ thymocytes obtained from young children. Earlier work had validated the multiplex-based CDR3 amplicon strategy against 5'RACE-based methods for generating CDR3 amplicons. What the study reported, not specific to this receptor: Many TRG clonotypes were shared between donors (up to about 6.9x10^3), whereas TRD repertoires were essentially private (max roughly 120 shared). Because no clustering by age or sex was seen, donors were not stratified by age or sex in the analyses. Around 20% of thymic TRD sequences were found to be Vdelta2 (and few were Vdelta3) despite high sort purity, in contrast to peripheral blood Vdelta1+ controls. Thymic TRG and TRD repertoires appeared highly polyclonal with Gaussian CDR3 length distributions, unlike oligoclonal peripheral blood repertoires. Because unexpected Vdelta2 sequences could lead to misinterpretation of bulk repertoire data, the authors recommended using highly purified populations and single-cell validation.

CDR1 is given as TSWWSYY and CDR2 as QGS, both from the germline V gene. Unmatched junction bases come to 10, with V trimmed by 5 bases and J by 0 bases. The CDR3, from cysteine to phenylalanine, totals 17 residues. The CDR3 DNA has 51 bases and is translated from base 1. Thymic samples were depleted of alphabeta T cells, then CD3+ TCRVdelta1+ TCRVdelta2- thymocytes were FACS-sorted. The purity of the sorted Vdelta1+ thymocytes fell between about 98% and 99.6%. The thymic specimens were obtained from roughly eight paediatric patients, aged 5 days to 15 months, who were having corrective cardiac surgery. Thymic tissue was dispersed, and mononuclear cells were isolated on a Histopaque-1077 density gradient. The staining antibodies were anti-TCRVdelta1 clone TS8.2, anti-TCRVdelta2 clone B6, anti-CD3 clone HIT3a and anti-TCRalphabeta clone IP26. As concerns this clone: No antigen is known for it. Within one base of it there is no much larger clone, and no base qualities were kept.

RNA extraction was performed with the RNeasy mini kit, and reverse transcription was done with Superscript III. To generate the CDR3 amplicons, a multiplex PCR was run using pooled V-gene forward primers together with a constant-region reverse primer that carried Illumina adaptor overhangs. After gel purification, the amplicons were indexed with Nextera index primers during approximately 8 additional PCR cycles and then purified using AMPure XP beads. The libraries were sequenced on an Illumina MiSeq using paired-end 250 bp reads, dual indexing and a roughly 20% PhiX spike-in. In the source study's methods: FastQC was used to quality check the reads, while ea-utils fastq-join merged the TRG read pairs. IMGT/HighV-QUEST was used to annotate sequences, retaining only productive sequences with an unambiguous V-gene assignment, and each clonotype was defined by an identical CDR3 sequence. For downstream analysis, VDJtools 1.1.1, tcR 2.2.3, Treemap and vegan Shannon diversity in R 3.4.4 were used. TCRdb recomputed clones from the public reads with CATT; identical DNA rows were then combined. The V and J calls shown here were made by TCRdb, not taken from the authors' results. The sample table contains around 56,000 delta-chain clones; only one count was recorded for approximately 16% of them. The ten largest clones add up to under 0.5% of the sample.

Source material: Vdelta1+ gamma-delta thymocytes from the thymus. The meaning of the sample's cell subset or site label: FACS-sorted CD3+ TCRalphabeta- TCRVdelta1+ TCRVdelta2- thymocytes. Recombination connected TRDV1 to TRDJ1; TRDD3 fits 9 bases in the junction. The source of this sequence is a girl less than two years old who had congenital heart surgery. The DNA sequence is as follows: TGTGCTCTTGGGCCCTACTGGGGGACCCGCTACACCGATAAACTCATCTTT. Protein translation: CALGPYWGTRYTDKLIF.